These 31 T cell receptor beta chains share one sample of origin, sequenced in a study of cytomegalovirus exposure and HLA in healthy donors. Amplification used 60 Vbeta primers and 13 Jbeta primers. Generated by immunoSEQ multiplex PCR, the TCRdb table keeps only in-frame clones and is missing some. The table shows around 40,000 clones, with around three quarters occurring only once. The specimen sequenced was PBMCs. The receptors derive from a man between 25 and 39 years old in good health and CMV-seronegative.

CDR3 sequence (DNA): TGTGCCAGCAGTCCTGCAACCCGGACAGGGGGAGATGAAAAACTGTTTTTT. It codes for CASSPATRTGGDEKLFF. The V gene is TRBV28, the J gene TRBJ1-4; 10 nucleotides align to TRBD1. Trimming cost V 5 bases and J 6 bases; bases outside gene matches: 12. CDR1 and CDR2 from the germline V gene are MDHEN and SYDVKM. CDR3 length: 17 residues.

This chain joins TRBV7-6 and TRBJ1-4, with TRBD1 identical over 8 bases. V shed 3 bases and J 4 bases; nucleotides not matched to a gene: 1. This CDR3 is 14 amino acids long. CDR1 SGHVS and CDR2 FNYEAQ come from the germline V gene. CDR3 protein: CASSFGQGNEKLFF. The CDR3 nucleotides read TGTGCCAGCAGCTTTGGACAGGGTAATGAAAAACTGTTTTTT.

The sample holds one count of this clone. The gene calls are TRBV7-2 and TRBJ2-6; a possible D gene is TRBD1 (5 bases). V lost 3 bases, J lost 0 bases, and 18 bases lay in between. The CDR3 has 19 amino acids. Germline V gene data show CDR1 as SGHTA and CDR2 as FQGNSA. The CDR3 bases are TGTGCCAGCAGCTTTAGTTTAGGGCAGGGTGCCTCTGGGGCCAACGTCCTGACTTTC. This translates into CASSFSLGQGASGANVLTF.

The V gene is TRBV6-5, the J gene TRBJ2-2; TRBD2 might be the D (6 bases). Germline V CDR1 and CDR2: MNHEY, SVGAGI. The CDR3 is made up of 16 amino acids. Trimming pared 4 bases from V and 1 base from J, leaving 13 bases between. Here the CDR3 reads CASSFGGRRNTGELFF. DNA of the CDR3: TGTGCCAGCAGTTTCGGGGGACGCCGGAACACCGGGGAGCTGTTTTTT.

This chain connects TRBV29-1 to TRBJ1-2; D remains ambiguous. Looked up from germline, CDR1 is SQVTM and CDR2 is ANQGSEA. Trimming stripped 6 bases from V and 0 bases from J, with 14 bases between. CDR3 length equals 14 residues. The CDR3 nucleotides are TGCAGCGTGAAGATGGCCAGTACTAACTATGGCTACACCTTC. This codes for CSVKMASTNYGYTF.

The V call is TRBV27, the J call TRBJ2-2, with TRBD2 identical over 7 bases. This CDR3 region has 15 residues. Germline V lookup: CDR1 MNHEY, CDR2 SMNVEV (reference sequence). V shed 5 bases, J shed 0 bases, and the junction held 3 bases outside the gene matches. CDR3 sequence reads: CASSRAGTNTGELFF. In nucleotides, the CDR3 is TGTGCCAGCAGTCGAGCGGGAACGAACACCGGGGAGCTGTTTTTT.

V is TRBV4-1 and J is TRBJ1-3, with TRBD1 as a possible D gene (5 bases). Germline values: CDR1 MGHRA, CDR2 YSYEKL. V lost 1 base and J 2 bases, leaving 12 bases between the germline ends. The CDR3 contains 16 residues. As DNA, the CDR3 is TGCGCCAGCAGCCAAGTGGTGGGCAGGGCTGGAAACACCATATATTTT. It yields the protein CASSQVVGRAGNTIYF.

The CDR3 DNA reads TGTGCCAGCAGCCAGTCCCGGCTAGCCTACGAGCAGTACTTC. Translation: CASSQSRLAYEQYF. The V call is TRBV28, the J call TRBJ2-7; no clear D. This CDR3 has 14 residues. The germline V gene encodes CDR1 MDHEN and CDR2 SYDVKM. With 6 bases removed from V and 2 bases from J, the gap between germline ends came to 14 bases.

This chain uses TRBV7-9 with TRBJ2-5; 8 bases match TRBD1. V lost 2 bases and J lost 1; bases outside the gene matches: 0. Germline CDR1 reads SEHNR; CDR2 reads FQNEAQ (reference sequence). The CDR3 has 14 amino acids. The CDR3 DNA reads as TGTGCCAGCAGCTTAACAGGGGGCCAAGAGACCCAGTACTTC. This translates into CASSLTGGQETQYF.

The genes are TRBV27 and TRBJ1-1; D may be TRBD1 (6 bases). V was trimmed by 3 bases and J by 3 bases, leaving 14 bases between them. CDR1 MNHEY and CDR2 SMNVEV come from the germline V gene (reference sequence). This CDR3 has 15 amino acids. CDR3 nucleotides: TGTGCCAGCAGTTTTTCCCCTGACAGGTACACTGAAGCTTTCTTT. Its protein product is CASSFSPDRYTEAFF.

This chain joins TRBV6-1 and TRBJ2-3; TRBD2 aligns across 9 bases. Germline-derived CDR1 and CDR2 are MNHNS and SASEGT. Trimming at V came to 6 bases and at J to 5 bases, leaving 9 bases not matched to a gene. The CDR3 is 15 residues long. CDR3 sequence (DNA): TGTGCCAGCAGCAGAACAGCGGGAGGTAAAGATACGCAGTATTTT. This translates into CASSRTAGGKDTQYF.

The V and J genes are TRBV4-3 and TRBJ2-3; 11 positions match TRBD2. Germline V gives CDR1 LGHNA, CDR2 YSLEER. Trimming at V came to 0 bases and at J to 4 bases, leaving 18 bases not matched to a gene. The CDR3 is made up of 21 amino acids. DNA of the CDR3: TGCGCCAGCAGCCAAGATCGTCGTAAACTAGCGGGAGAAGGGGACCCAGATACGCAGTATTTT. It is translated as CASSQDRRKLAGEGDPDTQYF.

The DNA of the CDR3 is TGTGCCAGCAGCGTAGGAAACGGGAGGGGAGAGACCCAGTACTTC. This gives the protein CASSVGNGRGETQYF. The chain couples TRBV9 to TRBJ2-5; TRBD2 agrees at 8 bases. V shed 0 bases and J 4 bases; nucleotides not matched to a gene: 5. Germline V gene data show CDR1 as SGDLS and CDR2 as YYNGEE. The CDR3 is 15 amino acids.

CDR3 nucleotides: TGTGCCAGCAGTCCCACCTCACGACAGGGCCGGTACTTC. Protein product: CASSPTSRQGRYF. The genes are TRBV27 and TRBJ2-7; 7 positions match TRBD1. Germline lookup yields CDR1 MNHEY and CDR2 SMNVEV (reference sequence). This CDR3 is 13 amino acids long. V lost 5 bases to trimming and J lost 12 bases; unmatched junction nucleotides: 13.

The rearrangement uses TRBV7-6 and TRBJ2-2, with 7 bases lining up with TRBD2. Germline CDR1 SGHVS, CDR2 FNYEAQ. The CDR3 is made up of 19 amino acids. V was pared by 10 bases and J by 4 bases, with 24 bases of the junction left unmatched. CDR3 DNA sequence: TGTGCCACACTATCCACCGGGACGGGGGGACTGACATCCACCGGGGAGCTGTTTTTT. It translates to CATLSTGTGGLTSTGELFF.

This rearrangement joins TRBV5-1 to TRBJ1-6; D is ambiguous. Germline CDR1 reads SGHRS; CDR2 reads YFSETQ. Trimming shortened V by 0 bases and J by 7 bases, and 5 bases separated the two germline ends. The CDR3 is 13 residues long. The chain's CDR3 is CASSLGGNSPLHF. The DNA for the CDR3 is TGCGCCAGCAGCTTGGGCGGCAATTCACCCCTCCACTTT.

The chain couples TRBV13 to TRBJ1-2; D possibly corresponds to TRBD1 (6 bases). Germline V gives CDR1 PRHDT, CDR2 FYEKMQ (reference sequence). The CDR3 totals 14 residues. V was cut by 4 bases and J by 4 bases, with 13 bases left in between. Here the CDR3 reads CASSSGQKVYGYTF. In DNA form, the CDR3 reads TGTGCCAGCAGCTCCGGACAGAAGGTCTATGGCTACACCTTC.

This sequence joins TRBV28 and TRBJ2-7; 10 nucleotides agree with TRBD2. The germline gives CDR1 MDHEN, CDR2 SYDVKM. The CDR3 consists of 15 residues. J was trimmed by 4 bases and V by 2 bases; bases with no gene match: 5. The CDR3 spells CASSLNGLAAYEQYF. Here the CDR3 DNA reads TGTGCCAGCAGTTTAAACGGACTAGCGGCATACGAGCAGTACTTC.

The chain joins TRBV4-1 to TRBJ1-5; TRBD1 is a possible D gene (6 bases). Germline V lookup: CDR1 MGHRA, CDR2 YSYEKL. There are 16 residues in the CDR3. Trimming cost V 4 bases and J 0 bases, with 13 bases left between them. In DNA, the CDR3 is TGCGCCAGCAGCCGAGCGACAGGCCTTAGCAATCAGCCCCAGCATTTT. It codes for CASSRATGLSNQPQHF.

This clone was observed a single time. The chain recombines TRBV27 with TRBJ2-5, with 7 bases that match TRBD1. The end of the DNA aligns better with TRBJ2-7, so the J call may be wrong. The CDR3 contains 12 residues. Per germline, CDR1 MNHEY and CDR2 SMNVEV (reference sequence). The CDR3: CASRGSGYEQYF. The CDR3 bases are TGTGCCTCCAGGGGGAGTGGGTACGAGCAGTACTTC.

This clone appeared a single time. The chain couples TRBV29-1 to TRBJ2-2; the match to TRBD1 covers 9 bases. The CDR3 contains 11 residues. The trim removed 7 bases at V and 10 bases at J, leaving 4 bases unmatched. Germline CDR1 SQVTM, CDR2 ANQGSEA. The CDR3 nucleotides read TGCAGCGCCCGGGACAGGGCGGAGCTGTTTTTT. Translated, it gives CSARDRAELFF.

This clone was found a few times. The chain carries TRBV5-6 and TRBJ1-2; weak D call: TRBD1 (5 bases). The V and J ends lost 1 base and 13 bases respectively, with 17 bases between them. This CDR3 region has 13 residues. CDR1 is SGHDT and CDR2 is YYEEEE in the germline V gene. In nucleotides, the CDR3 is TGTGCCAGCAGCTTGTGGCGGGGGTCTACGGGCACCTTC. This gives the protein CASSLWRGSTGTF.

This chain joins TRBV2 and TRBJ1-2; TRBD1 might be the D (6 bases). The CDR3 totals 13 residues. The V gene's germline CDR1 is SNHLY and CDR2 FYNNEI. Deletions cut 6 bases from V and 8 bases from J, with 16 bases between. The CDR3 DNA follows: TGTGCCAGCAGCGAGACAGGTCGGTCGGGCTACACCTTC. This codes for CASSETGRSGYTF.

This sequence joins TRBV9 and TRBJ1-1; the D gene is possibly TRBD1 (5 bases). The length of the CDR3 is 15 residues. CDR1 SGDLS and CDR2 YYNGEE come from the germline V gene. The V end was cut by 0 bases, the J end by 0 bases, with 9 bases between. Here the CDR3 DNA reads TGTGCCAGCAGCGTAGCCACAGGCATGAACACTGAAGCTTTCTTT. Translated, it gives CASSVATGMNTEAFF.

The chain combines TRBV11-2 with TRBJ2-7, with a possible D match to TRBD1 (5 bases). This CDR3 spans 15 amino acids. Germline-derived CDR1 and CDR2 are SGHAT and FQNNGV. V lost 0 bases to trimming and J lost 6 bases, with 15 bases between them. In DNA, the CDR3 is TGTGCCAGCAGCTTAGATGGGCCAGGGCTCAGCGAGCAGTACTTC. Its translation is CASSLDGPGLSEQYF.

A note on this clone: Other DNA sequences within the sample encode an identical CDR3. This CDR3 reads CASRKEAGDRFF. CDR3 DNA sequence: TGTGCCAGTAGGAAAGAAGCGGGAGATCGGTTCTTC. The chain links TRBV2 to TRBJ2-1; 8 nucleotides agree with TRBD2. After removal of 9 bases from V and 15 bases from J, the junction contained 13 bases not matched to a gene. The CDR3 extends over 12 amino acids. Germline CDR1 and CDR2: SNHLY and FYNNEI.

The chain combines TRBV7-7 with TRBJ2-2, with 7 positions matching TRBD2. V gave up 5 bases and J gave up 1 base; unmatched junction bases: 7. The germline V gene encodes CDR1 SSHAT and CDR2 FNYEAQ (reference sequence). The CDR3 extends over 16 amino acids. The CDR3 nucleotides read TGTGCCAGCAGCCCCCAGGGCGGGAGGAACACCGGGGAGCTGTTTTTT. Protein: CASSPQGGRNTGELFF. Combining the CDR3 with reference TRBV7-7 and TRBJ2-2 gives the whole variable domain GAGVSQSPRYKVTKRGQDVTLRCDPISSHATLYWYQQALGQGPEFLTYFNYEAQPDKSGLPSDRFSAERPEGSISTLTIQRTEQRDSAMYRCASSPQGGRNTGELFFGEGSRLTVL.

The gene calls are TRBV7-8 and TRBJ1-2; D uncertain. This CDR3 is built from 13 residues. V was pared by 4 bases and J by 1 base, with 7 bases between. Germline CDR1 is SGHVS and CDR2 is FQNEAQ. The CDR3, as DNA: TGTGCCAGCAGCTCCAAAAATAACTATGGCTACACCTTC. This encodes CASSSKNNYGYTF.

The chain has TRBV19 and TRBJ1-2; no reliable D call. V was shortened by 3 bases and J by 0 bases, with 14 bases between the two germline ends. Germline CDR1 and CDR2: LNHDA and SQIVND (reference sequence). The CDR3 is 16 amino acids. The CDR3 region is CASSISLSLANYGYTF. The CDR3 DNA follows: TGTGCCAGTAGTATTAGCTTGAGCCTCGCTAACTATGGCTACACCTTC.

The J gene is TRBJ1-6, the V gene TRBV28; no clear D gene. Looked up from germline, CDR1 is MDHEN and CDR2 is SYDVKM. V lost 3 bases and J 9 bases, leaving 12 bases between the germline ends. The CDR3 is 14 residues long. The CDR3 region has the DNA TGTGCCAGCAGTTTCCGGGCTCGGGGTTCACCCCTCCACTTT. It yields the protein CASSFRARGSPLHF. Filled out from reference TRBV28 and TRBJ1-6, the complete variable domain reads DVKVTQSSRYLVKRTGEKVFLECVQDMDHENMFWYRQDPGLGLRLIYFSYDVKMKEKGDIPEGYSVSREKKERFSLILESASTNQTSMYLCASSFRARGSPLHFGNGTRLTVT.

The gene calls are TRBV5-4 and TRBJ2-7; 9 bases agree with TRBD1. CDR3 length: 15 amino acids. The V segment lost 4 bases and the J segment 4 bases; nucleotides outside the gene matches: 9. CDR1 SGHNT and CDR2 YYREEE come from the germline V gene (reference sequence). The CDR3 is CASSQGQGWEYEQYF. Here the CDR3 DNA reads TGTGCCAGCAGCCAAGGACAGGGGTGGGAATACGAGCAGTACTTC.